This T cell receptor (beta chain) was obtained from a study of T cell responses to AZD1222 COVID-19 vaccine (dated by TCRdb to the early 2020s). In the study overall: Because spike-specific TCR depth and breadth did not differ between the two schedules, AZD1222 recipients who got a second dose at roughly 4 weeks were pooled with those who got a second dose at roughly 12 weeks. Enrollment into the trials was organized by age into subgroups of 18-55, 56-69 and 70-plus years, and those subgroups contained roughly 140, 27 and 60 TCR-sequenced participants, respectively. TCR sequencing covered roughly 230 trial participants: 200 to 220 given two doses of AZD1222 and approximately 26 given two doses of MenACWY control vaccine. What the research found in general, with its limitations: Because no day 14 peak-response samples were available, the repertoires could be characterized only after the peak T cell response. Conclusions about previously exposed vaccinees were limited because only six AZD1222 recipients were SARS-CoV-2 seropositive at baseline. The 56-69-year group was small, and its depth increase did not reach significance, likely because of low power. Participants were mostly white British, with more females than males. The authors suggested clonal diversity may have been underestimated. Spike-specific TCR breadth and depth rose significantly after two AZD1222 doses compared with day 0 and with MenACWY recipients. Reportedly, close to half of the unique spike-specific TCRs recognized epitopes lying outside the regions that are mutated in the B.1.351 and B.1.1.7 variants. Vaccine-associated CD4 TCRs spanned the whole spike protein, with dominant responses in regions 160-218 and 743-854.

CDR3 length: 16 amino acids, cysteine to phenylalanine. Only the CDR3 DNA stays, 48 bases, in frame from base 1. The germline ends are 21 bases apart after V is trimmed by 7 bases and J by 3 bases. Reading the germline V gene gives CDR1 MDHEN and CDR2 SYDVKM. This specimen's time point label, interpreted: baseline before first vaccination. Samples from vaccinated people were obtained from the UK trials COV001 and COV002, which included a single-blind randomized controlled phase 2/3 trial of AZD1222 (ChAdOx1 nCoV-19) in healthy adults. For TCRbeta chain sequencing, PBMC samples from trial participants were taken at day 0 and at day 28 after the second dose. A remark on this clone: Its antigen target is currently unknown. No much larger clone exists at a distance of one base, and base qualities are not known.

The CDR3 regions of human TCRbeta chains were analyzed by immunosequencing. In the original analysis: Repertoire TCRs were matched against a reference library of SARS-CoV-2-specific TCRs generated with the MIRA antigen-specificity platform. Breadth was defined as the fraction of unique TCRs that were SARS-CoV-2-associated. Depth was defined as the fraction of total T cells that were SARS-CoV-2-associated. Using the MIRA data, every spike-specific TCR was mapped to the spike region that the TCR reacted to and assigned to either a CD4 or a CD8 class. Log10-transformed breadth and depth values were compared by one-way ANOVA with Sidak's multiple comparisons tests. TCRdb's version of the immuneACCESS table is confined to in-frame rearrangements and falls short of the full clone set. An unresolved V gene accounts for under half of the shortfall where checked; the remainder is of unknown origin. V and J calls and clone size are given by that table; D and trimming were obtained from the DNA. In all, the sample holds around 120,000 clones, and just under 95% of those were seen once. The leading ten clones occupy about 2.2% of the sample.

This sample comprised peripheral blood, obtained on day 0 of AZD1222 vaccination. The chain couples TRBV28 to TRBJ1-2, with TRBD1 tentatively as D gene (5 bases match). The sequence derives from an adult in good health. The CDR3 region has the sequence CASTTSTERGDYGYTF. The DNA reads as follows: TGTGCCAGCACCACAAGCACGGAGAGGGGAGACTATGGCTACACCTTC.